This T cell receptor (beta chain) was identified during a study of response to subunit inactivated influenza vaccine. This clonotype showed up just a few times. The target antigen is unknown. TCRdb independently ran MiXCR on the RT-PCR reads; one entry per CDR3 protein. The data show around 580,000 distinct CDR3 sequences, roughly 15% seen once. CDR3 length equals 14 residues. J was trimmed by 7 bases and V by 4 bases; bases with no gene match: 4. Study-wide findings and caveats: Authors suggested few new T cells are recruited by each seasonal influenza vaccination.

Material: PBMCs from blood, obtained 11 to 12 days after vaccination. The genes are TRBV12-3 or TRBV12-4 and TRBJ1-6, with 7 positions matching TRBD1. The receptor was derived from a man aged 45-65 years who received an inactivated influenza vaccine. The CDR3 DNA sequence: TGTGCCAGCAGTTCGACAGGGCGGAATTCACCCCTCCACTTT. Its translation: CASSSTGRNSPLHF.